Below, 18 T cell receptor beta chains from the same sample are listed, as sequenced in a study of neurological immune-mediated disorders. TCRdb re-called the 5' RACE reads through MiXCR, storing one row per CDR3 protein. Of 60,000 to 90,000 distinct CDR3 sequences in the sample, 10% were seen once. Time point reported: longitudinal time-point 1 (baseline). The specimen sequenced was PBMCs. All receptors come from a man between 25 and 39 years old in good health.

This clonotype was seen ten or more times. The chain uses TRBV20-1 and TRBJ2-5; D unresolved. CDR3 length: 15 amino acids. CDR1 is DFQATT, CDR2 SNEGSKA, per germline (reference sequence). The V gene lost 0 bases and the J gene lost 0 bases, with 11 bases spanning the gap. The CDR3 coding sequence is TGCAGTGCTAGAGATTCCTCCGACTACCAAGAGACCCAGTACTTC. Translation gives CSARDSSDYQETQYF.

This clonotype occurred once. A much larger clone differs by one base, so this may be a read error. The V call is TRBV9, the J call TRBJ1-2; D is undetermined. There are 13 residues in the CDR3. The V gene's germline CDR1 is SGDLS and CDR2 YYNGEE. The V and J ends lost 1 base and 8 bases respectively, with 12 bases between them. The CDR3 region is CASSVYVGWGYTF. The DNA for the CDR3 is TGTGCCAGCAGCGTATATGTAGGATGGGGCTACACCTTC.

Concerning this clonotype: This could be a read error, since a much larger clone is one nucleotide away. The CDR3: CASSIGTSGKSSYNEQLF. CDR3 bases: TGCGCCAGCAGCATCGGGACTAGCGGGAAGAGCTCGTACAATGAGCAGTTATTC. This chain joins TRBV5-1 and TRBJ2-1; 13 bases map to TRBD2. CDR3 length equals 18 residues. Germline V gives CDR1 SGHRS, CDR2 YFSETQ.

This clonotype has a count of ten or more. The rearrangement uses TRBV6-1 and TRBJ1-2; D possibly corresponds to TRBD1 (5 bases). Germline CDR1 MNHNS, CDR2 SASEGT. The CDR3 totals 15 residues. Between the trimmed V and J ends, which lost 0 bases and 4 bases, there was a span of 12 bases. Here the CDR3 reads CASSEASQALYGYTF. CDR3 DNA: TGTGCCAGCAGTGAAGCATCACAGGCCCTCTATGGCTACACCTTC.

This clonotype came up a few times. This chain uses TRBV5-1 with TRBJ2-1; D uncertain. Per the germline V gene, CDR1 is SGHRS and CDR2 is YFSETQ. With 0 bases removed from V and 3 bases from J, the gap between germline ends came to 13 bases. This CDR3 is built from 16 residues. This CDR3 is CASSLEPALSYNEQFF. CDR3 DNA sequence: TGCGCCAGCAGCTTGGAGCCAGCGCTTAGCTACAATGAGCAGTTCTTC.

Many counts were recorded for this clonotype. This rearrangement joins TRBV15 to TRBJ1-1, with a weak D call TRBD1 (5 bases). The CDR3 runs to 15 residues. The V and J ends lost 0 bases and 4 bases respectively, with 12 bases between them. Germline V gene sequence: CDR1 LNHNV, CDR2 YYDKDF (reference sequence). In DNA, the CDR3 is TGTGCCACCAGCAGAGATGAGGGGCTCGGCACTGAAGCTTTCTTT. As protein: CATSRDEGLGTEAFF. Combining the CDR3 with reference TRBV15 and TRBJ1-1 gives the whole variable domain DAMVIQNPRYQVTQFGKPVTLSCSQTLNHNVMYWYQQKSSQAPKLLFHYYDKDFNNEADTPDNFQSRRPNTSFCFLDIRSPGLGDTAMYLCATSRDEGLGTEAFFGQGTRLTVV.

This clonotype was detected ten times or more. The genes are TRBV10-3 and TRBJ1-6; D is perhaps TRBD1 (5 bases). The CDR3 has 16 residues. Germline loops: CDR1 ENHRY, CDR2 SYGVKD. V dropped 2 bases and J dropped 5 bases, with 13 bases sitting between them. The CDR3 reads CAISEVEWGDNSPLHF. For the CDR3, the DNA is TGTGCCATCAGTGAGGTCGAATGGGGGGATAATTCACCCCTCCACTTT.

This clonotype was seen at least ten times. The V call is TRBV6-5, the J call TRBJ2-2; TRBD1 or TRBD2 may be the D gene (5 bases each). Trimming left V 0 bases short and J 4 bases short, with 9 bases between. Germline CDR1 reads MNHEY; CDR2 reads SVGAGI. This CDR3 contains 15 residues. CDR3 sequence reads: CASSYSRDLTGELFF. CDR3 nucleotide sequence: TGTGCCAGCAGTTACTCTAGGGACCTCACCGGGGAGCTGTTTTTT.

This clonotype was observed many times. The chain uses TRBV3-1 and TRBJ1-5; no definite D call. The CDR3 totals 14 residues. V was trimmed by 3 bases and J by 2 bases, leaving 8 bases between them. Germline values: CDR1 LGHDT, CDR2 YNNKEL (reference sequence). CDR3 in amino acids: CASSQGLGNQPQHF. The CDR3 DNA sequence: TGTGCCAGCAGCCAGGGGTTAGGCAATCAGCCCCAGCATTTT.

As concerns this clonotype: This may arise from a read error, as a much more abundant clone is one base away. This rearrangement joins TRBV19 to TRBJ2-7; D call uncertain. Looked up from germline, CDR1 is LNHDA and CDR2 is SQIVND (reference sequence). This CDR3 has 15 residues. The CDR3 nucleotides read TGTGTCAGTAGTAACGACGGTCAAAGCTCCTACGAGCAGTACTTC. Encoded protein: CVSSNDGQSSYEQYF.

The rearrangement links TRBV7-7 to TRBJ2-2, with 14 bases aligning to TRBD2. This CDR3 is built from 15 residues. V gave up 4 bases and J gave up 8 bases; unmatched junction bases: 3. Looked up from germline, CDR1 is SSHAT and CDR2 is FNYEAQ (reference sequence). CDR3 in amino acids: CASSYGLAGGGELFF. In DNA, the CDR3 is TGTGCCAGCAGCTATGGACTAGCGGGAGGAGGGGAGCTGTTTTTT.

This clonotype was seen at least ten times. The chain employs TRBV11-2 and TRBJ2-1, with D perhaps being TRBD1 or TRBD2 (5 bases each). Trimming took 5 bases from V and 5 from J, leaving 13 bases between them. The V gene's germline CDR1 is SGHAT and CDR2 FQNNGV. This CDR3 region has 14 residues. CDR3: CASSPAGTHNEQFF. In DNA form, the CDR3 reads TGTGCCAGCAGCCCAGCCGGGACCCACAATGAGCAGTTCTTC.

This clonotype occurred many times. V gene TRBV5-1 combines with J gene TRBJ2-7; 7 nucleotides agree with TRBD1. V was clipped by 0 bases and J by 5 bases; unmatched bases: 5. There are 14 residues in the CDR3. Germline loops: CDR1 SGHRS, CDR2 YFSETQ. CDR3 amino acids: CASSLVQGPNEQYF. For the CDR3, the DNA is TGCGCCAGCAGCTTGGTACAGGGGCCCAACGAGCAGTACTTC.

This clonotype has at least ten counts. This sequence joins TRBV18 and TRBJ2-5, with a weak D call TRBD1 (5 bases). The CDR3 consists of 16 residues. The V end was cut by 0 bases, the J end by 0 bases, with 11 bases between. The V gene's germline CDR1 is KGHSH and CDR2 LQKENI. The CDR3: CASSPPNKGYQETQYF. The CDR3 DNA follows: TGTGCCAGCTCACCACCAAATAAGGGGTACCAAGAGACCCAGTACTTC.

This clonotype was observed a few times. The rearrangement links TRBV5-1 to TRBJ2-3, with D unresolved. This CDR3 contains 12 residues. CDR1 SGHRS and CDR2 YFSETQ come from the germline V gene. V gave up 7 bases and J gave up 0 bases, with 6 bases separating them. CDR3 loop: CASSASTDTQYF. The DNA for the CDR3 is TGCGCCAGCTCTGCTAGCACAGATACGCAGTATTTT.

This clonotype came up a few times. This CDR3 reads CASSLTGTGARRDIQYF. CDR3 bases: TGTGCCAGCAGCCTCACCGGGACAGGGGCGAGGAGGGACATTCAGTACTTC. The V call is TRBV7-2, the J call TRBJ2-4; 10 bases align to TRBD1. J gave up 8 bases and V 5 bases, and 15 bases lay outside the gene matches. Germline V gives CDR1 SGHTA, CDR2 FQGNSA. This CDR3 region has 17 residues. The full variable domain, its missing parts supplied by reference TRBV7-2 and TRBJ2-4, is GAGVSQSPSNKVTEKGKDVELRCDPISGHTALYWYRQSLGQGLEFLIYFQGNSAPDKSGLPSDRFSAERTGGSVSTLTIQRTQQEDSAVYLCASSLTGTGARRDIQYFGAGTRLSVL.

There are many counts of this clonotype. This chain connects TRBV12-3 or TRBV12-4 to TRBJ2-1; no clear D. Trimming pared 5 bases from V and 3 bases from J, leaving 8 bases between. This CDR3 has 13 amino acids. The CDR3 loop reads CASSPQGYNEQFF. CDR3 nucleotides: TGTGCCAGCAGTCCCCAAGGCTACAATGAGCAGTTCTTC.

This clonotype was recorded many times. The rearrangement uses TRBV10-3 and TRBJ2-1; TRBD2 is a possible D gene (5 bases). CDR1 and CDR2 (germline): ENHRY, SYGVKD. This CDR3 has 15 amino acids. Between the trimmed V and J ends, which lost 2 bases and 0 bases, there was a span of 8 bases. Here the CDR3 DNA reads TGTGCCATCAGTGAGGGACTCCGCTCCTACAATGAGCAGTTCTTC. It is translated as CAISEGLRSYNEQFF.